This TCR beta chain appears in the sequencing data of a study of cytomegalovirus exposure and HLA in healthy donors. Across the whole study: Among the 398 genotyped donors, more than 70% were placed in the Caucasian-associated ancestry cluster. Study outcomes and limitations: Previously analyzed data showed that most TCR beta V segments were productive at a frequency of about 90% or about 30%. Reports credit the classifier with highly specific, highly sensitive diagnosis of cytomegalovirus status.

A multiplex PCR was run with 60 Vbeta primers and 13 Jbeta primers. Assay: immunoSEQ multiplex PCR; the TCRdb copy retains only in-frame clones and omits some. The repertoire shows roughly 39,000 clones; the top ten hold approximately 1.3%. The CDR3 has 16 amino acids. Germline V gives CDR1 KGHSY, CDR2 FQNENV. The junction had 5 bases not matched to a gene; V was cut back by 0 bases and J by 2 bases. In regard to this clone: The antigen is not known.

V is TRBV16 and J is TRBJ2-5; TRBD2 aligns across 8 bases. The clonotype was recovered from a man aged 30-40 years in good health and CMV-seronegative. The sequencing input was PBMCs. CDR3 protein: CASSQSIGRAQETQYF. The CDR3 nucleotides are TGTGCCAGCAGCCAATCAATCGGGAGGGCTCAAGAGACCCAGTACTTC.